Listed here are 20 T cell receptor beta chains from one sample, sequenced in a study of OX40 agonist ivuxolimab in advanced cancers. Sequenced by immunoSEQ multiplex PCR; TCRdb stores in-frame clones only, minus some. The sample shows approximately 7,000 clones, approximately 94% of them seen only once. The sequenced sample was CD4+ or CD8+ T cells sorted from blood, obtained in a trial of the OX40 agonist ivuxolimab. These receptors were taken from an adult with an advanced solid tumor such as melanoma, head and neck, liver or kidney cancer.

The gene calls are TRBV28 and TRBJ1-3; 7 bases line up with TRBD1. Germline V CDR1 and CDR2: MDHEN, SYDVKM. The CDR3 totals 14 residues. V lost 9 bases and J lost 4; bases outside the gene matches: 9. The CDR3 region is CASNPGQIGNTIYF. DNA of the CDR3: TGTGCCAGTAATCCGGGACAGATAGGAAACACCATATATTTT.

The V gene is TRBV5-6, the J gene TRBJ2-7; 7 nucleotides line up with TRBD1. V trimming: 1 base; J trimming: 11 bases; junction bases outside the gene matches: 3. This CDR3 region has 11 residues. Germline V CDR1 and CDR2: SGHDT, YYEEEE. The CDR3 here is CASSLMGTEYF. The CDR3 DNA is TGTGCCAGCAGCTTGATGGGGACAGAGTACTTC.

V and J are TRBV7-6 and TRBJ2-2, with TRBD1 identical over 7 bases. CDR1 is SGHVS, CDR2 FNYEAQ, per germline. CDR3 length: 15 residues. The V and J ends lost 2 bases and 1 base, in that order; junction bases with no gene match: 1. CDR3 sequence reads: CASSLRTGNTGELFF. Written as DNA, the CDR3 is TGTGCCAGCAGCTTACGGACAGGGAACACCGGGGAGCTGTTTTTT.

The chain has TRBV11-3 and TRBJ2-1, with no clear D. Trimming shortened V by 5 bases and J by 15 bases, and 17 bases separated the two germline ends. The CDR3 has 12 residues. Germline-derived CDR1 and CDR2 are SGHNT and YENEEA. The CDR3 here is CASSPDSSQRFF. CDR3 nucleotides: TGTGCCAGCAGCCCCGACTCCTCTCAGAGGTTCTTC.

The chain combines TRBV7-2 with TRBJ1-5; D is ambiguous. Germline CDR1 is SGHTA and CDR2 is FQGNSA. Trimming left V 1 base short and J 2 bases short, with 6 bases between. The CDR3 runs 14 residues. The CDR3 nucleotides are TGTGCCAGCAGCTTAGGTCAGGGCAATCAGCCCCAGCATTTT. Protein: CASSLGQGNQPQHF.

The chain employs TRBV25-1 and TRBJ2-2; 10 bases are shared with TRBD1. Trimming took 6 bases from V and 5 from J; bases not matched to a gene: 0. Germline V lookup: CDR1 MGHDK, CDR2 SYGVNS. The CDR3 is made up of 13 amino acids. The CDR3 is CASRGQGTGELFF. For the CDR3, the DNA is TGTGCCAGCAGGGGACAGGGGACCGGGGAGCTGTTTTTT.

The chain uses TRBV28 and TRBJ2-3; D is possibly TRBD2 (6 bases). Trimming left V 3 bases short and J 0 bases short, with 16 bases between. Germline assignment: CDR1 MDHEN and CDR2 SYDVKM. The length of the CDR3 is 17 residues. For the CDR3, the DNA is TGTGCCAGCAGTTTTCCGGGGGTCGGTATGAGCACAGATACGCAGTATTTT. This codes for CASSFPGVGMSTDTQYF.

The gene calls are TRBV27 and TRBJ2-5; TRBD1 aligns across 7 bases. The CDR3 extends over 14 amino acids. The junction had 6 bases not matched to a gene; V was cut back by 3 bases and J by 5 bases. Germline lookup yields CDR1 MNHEY and CDR2 SMNVEV (reference sequence). DNA for the CDR3: TGTGCCAGCAGTTTCAGAGGGGGCGTGGAGACCCAGTACTTC. Translating it yields CASSFRGGVETQYF.

The rearrangement joins TRBV6-6 to TRBJ2-7; 8 bases match TRBD1. The CDR3 is made up of 14 amino acids. V lost 5 bases, J lost 5 bases, and 8 bases stayed unmatched. Germline loops: CDR1 MNHNY, CDR2 SVGAGI (reference sequence). In DNA form, the CDR3 reads TGTGCCAGCAGTCTTCGGACAGGGATCAACGAGCAGTACTTC. It encodes CASSLRTGINEQYF.

This chain connects TRBV29-1 to TRBJ2-1; D call uncertain. The V gene's germline CDR1 is SQVTM and CDR2 ANQGSEA. The CDR3 length is 11 residues. The V end lost 4 bases, the J end lost 10 bases, and 11 bases lay between the germline ends. The CDR3: CSVGNVVEQFF. CDR3 coding DNA: TGCAGCGTTGGGAATGTGGTGGAGCAGTTCTTC.

The chain links TRBV5-4 to TRBJ1-1; 9 nucleotides match TRBD1. After removal of 6 bases from V and 6 bases from J, the junction contained 9 bases not matched to a gene. The CDR3 is 14 residues long. Germline values: CDR1 SGHNT, CDR2 YYREEE (reference sequence). The CDR3 DNA is TGTGCCAGCACCTCCGGGACAGGGAGGGCTGAAGCTTTCTTT. Protein product: CASTSGTGRAEAFF.

This clone was counted a single time. The gene calls are TRBV5-6 and TRBJ2-1, with TRBD1 identical over 9 bases. V shed 10 bases and J 0 bases; nucleotides not matched to a gene: 11. The CDR3 runs to 16 residues. The germline V gene encodes CDR1 SGHDT and CDR2 YYEEEE. CDR3 protein: CASGTGRRSSYNEQFF. CDR3 DNA: TGTGCCTCCGGGACAGGGAGAAGGAGCTCCTACAATGAGCAGTTCTTC. Drawing the rest from reference TRBV5-6 and TRBJ2-1, the complete variable domain is DAGVTQSPTHLIKTRGQQVTLRCSPKSGHDTVSWYQQALGQGPQFIFQYYEEEERQRGNFPDRFSGHQFPNYSSELNVNALLLGDSALYLCASGTGRRSSYNEQFFGPGTRLTVL.

This rearrangement joins TRBV28 to TRBJ1-1, with TRBD1 matching 8 bases. The CDR3 contains 15 residues. Per germline, CDR1 MDHEN and CDR2 SYDVKM. The junction had 13 bases not matched to a gene; V was cut back by 2 bases and J by 11 bases. CDR3 loop: CASSLIGTGLEVAFF. As DNA, the CDR3 is TGTGCCAGCAGTTTAATCGGGACAGGTCTCGAAGTGGCTTTCTTT.

The J gene is TRBJ2-5, the V gene TRBV2, with a tentative D call TRBD1 (5 bases). The length of the CDR3 is 11 residues. CDR1 and CDR2 (germline): SNHLY, FYNNEI. V was cut by 7 bases and J by 3 bases, with 6 bases left in between. CDR3 amino acids: CASKQEETQYF. CDR3 DNA: TGTGCCAGCAAACAGGAAGAGACCCAGTACTTC. The entire variable domain, with the rest obtained from reference TRBV2 and TRBJ2-5, is as follows: EPEVTQTPSHQVTQMGQEVILRCVPISNHLYFYWYRQILGQKVEFLVSFYNNEISEKSEIFDDQFSVERPDGSNFTLKIRSTKLEDSAMYFCASKQEETQYFGPGTRLLVL.

This chain connects TRBV11-2 to TRBJ1-1; no clear D gene. CDR1 and CDR2 (germline): SGHAT, FQNNGV. The germline V and J ends were trimmed by 2 bases and 4 bases, with 11 bases remaining between them. This CDR3 comprises 14 residues. The CDR3, as DNA: TGTGCCAGCAGCTTAAGATTCGTTGGCACTGAAGCTTTCTTT. Translated, it gives CASSLRFVGTEAFF.

In nucleotides, the CDR3 is TGCGCCAGCAGCTTGGCATCACAGGGGGGAGAGACCCAGTACTTC. The encoded protein is CASSLASQGGETQYF. This chain uses TRBV5-1 with TRBJ2-5; 8 positions agree with TRBD1. The CDR3 runs to 15 residues. CDR1 is SGHRS and CDR2 is YFSETQ in the germline V gene. Trimming at V came to 0 bases and at J to 4 bases, leaving 5 bases not matched to a gene.

This clone was picked up a small number of times. V and J are TRBV7-3 and TRBJ2-3, with 9 bases identical to TRBD2. CDR1 SGHTA and CDR2 FQGTGA come from the germline V gene. The CDR3 is 15 amino acids. With 5 bases clipped from V and 3 bases from J, the junction kept 6 bases outside the gene matches. CDR3 protein: CASSPSGRRTDTQYF. CDR3 nucleotides: TGTGCCAGCAGCCCAAGCGGGAGGAGAACAGATACGCAGTATTTT.

The chain combines TRBV28 with TRBJ1-1; no reliable D call. V was clipped by 1 base and J by 1 base, with 10 bases between them. CDR1 and CDR2 from the germline V gene are MDHEN and SYDVKM. This CDR3 spans 15 amino acids. The CDR3 region has the DNA TGTGCCAGCAGTTTATTTTGGACCGGGAACACTGAAGCTTTCTTT. Residues: CASSLFWTGNTEAFF.

This chain links TRBV9 with TRBJ2-5; TRBD2 might be the D (5 bases). Germline assignment: CDR1 SGDLS and CDR2 YYNGEE. CDR3 length: 11 amino acids. Trimming left V 7 bases short and J 9 bases short, with 13 bases between. The CDR3 spells CASRTTGAQYF. The DNA for the CDR3 is TGTGCCAGCCGGACCACCGGGGCCCAGTACTTC. Together with reference TRBV9 and TRBJ2-5, the CDR3 gives the full variable domain: DSGVTQTPKHLITATGQRVTLRCSPRSGDLSVYWYQQSLDQGLQFLIQYYNGEERAKGNILERFSAQQFPDLHSELNLSSLELGDSALYFCASRTTGAQYFGPGTRLLVL.

The chain has TRBV28 and TRBJ1-1; TRBD1 agrees at 7 bases. CDR3 length: 12 amino acids. Per the germline V gene, CDR1 is MDHEN and CDR2 is SYDVKM. The V and J ends lost 10 bases and 2 bases, in that order; junction bases with no gene match: 4. CDR3 in amino acids: CAIRDSNTEAFF. The CDR3 bases are TGTGCCATTCGGGACAGCAACACTGAAGCTTTCTTT.